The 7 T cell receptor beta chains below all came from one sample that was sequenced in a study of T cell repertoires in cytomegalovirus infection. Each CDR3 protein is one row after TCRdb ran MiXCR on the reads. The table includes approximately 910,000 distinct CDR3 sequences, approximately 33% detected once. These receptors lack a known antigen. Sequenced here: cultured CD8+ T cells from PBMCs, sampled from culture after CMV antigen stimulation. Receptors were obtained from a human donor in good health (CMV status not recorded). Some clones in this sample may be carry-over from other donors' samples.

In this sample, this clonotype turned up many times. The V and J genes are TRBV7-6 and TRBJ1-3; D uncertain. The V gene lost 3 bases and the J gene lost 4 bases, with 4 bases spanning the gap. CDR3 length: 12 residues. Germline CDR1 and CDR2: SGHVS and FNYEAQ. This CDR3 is CASSLDGNTIYF. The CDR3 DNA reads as TGTGCCAGCAGCTTGGACGGAAACACCATATATTTT.

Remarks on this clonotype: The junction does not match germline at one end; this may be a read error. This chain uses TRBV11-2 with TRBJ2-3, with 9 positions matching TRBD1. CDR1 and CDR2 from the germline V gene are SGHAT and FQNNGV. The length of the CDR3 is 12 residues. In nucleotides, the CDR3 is TGTGCCAGCAGCCTTTCGACAGGGGGGCCTACTTTT. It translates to CASSLSTGGPTF.

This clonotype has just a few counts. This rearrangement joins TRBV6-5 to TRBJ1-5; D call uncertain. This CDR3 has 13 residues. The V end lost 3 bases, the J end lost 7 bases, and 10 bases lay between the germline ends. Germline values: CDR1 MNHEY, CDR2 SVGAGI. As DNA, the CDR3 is TGTGCCAGCAGTTATAACAGCCAACAGCCCCAGCATTTT. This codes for CASSYNSQQPQHF.

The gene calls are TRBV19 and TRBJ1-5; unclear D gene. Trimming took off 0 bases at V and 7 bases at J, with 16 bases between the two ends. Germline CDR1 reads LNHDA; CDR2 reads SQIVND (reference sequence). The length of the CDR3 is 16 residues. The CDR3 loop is CASSIDRSTLRQPQHF. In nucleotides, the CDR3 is TGTGCCAGTAGTATAGATCGTTCTACGTTACGACAGCCCCAGCATTTT.

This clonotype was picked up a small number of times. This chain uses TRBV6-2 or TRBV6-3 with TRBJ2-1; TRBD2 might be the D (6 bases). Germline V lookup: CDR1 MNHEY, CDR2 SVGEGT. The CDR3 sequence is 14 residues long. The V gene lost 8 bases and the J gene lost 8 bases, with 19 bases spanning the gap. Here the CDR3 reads CASSLGLATYEQFF. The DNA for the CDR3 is TGTGCCAGCTCCCTGGGGCTAGCGACGTATGAGCAGTTCTTC.

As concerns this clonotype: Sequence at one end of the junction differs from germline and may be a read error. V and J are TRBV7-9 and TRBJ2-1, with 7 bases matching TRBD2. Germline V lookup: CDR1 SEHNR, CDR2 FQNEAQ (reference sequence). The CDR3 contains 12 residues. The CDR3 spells CTSSLGLGLSFF. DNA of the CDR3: TGTACCAGCAGCTTAGGTTTGGGACTATCGTTCTTC. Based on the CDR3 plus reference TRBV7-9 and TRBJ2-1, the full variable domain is DTGVSQNPRHKITKRGQNVTFRCDPISEHNRLYWYRQTLGQGPEFLTYFQNEAQLEKSRLLSDRFSAERPKGSFSTLEIQRTEQGDSAMYLCTSSLGLGLSFFGPGTRLTVL.

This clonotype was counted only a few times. CDR3 in amino acids: CASSFRTGGLNNEQFF. CDR3 bases: TGTGCCAGCAGCTTTAGGACAGGAGGGCTAAACAATGAGCAGTTCTTC. The V gene is TRBV7-6, the J gene TRBJ2-1; D perhaps matches TRBD1 (7 bases). CDR3 length: 16 amino acids. Germline CDR1 and CDR2: SGHVS and FNYEAQ. The V end was cut by 3 bases, the J end by 5 bases, with 17 bases between.